The sequence of this T cell receptor (beta chain) was determined in a study of cytomegalovirus exposure and HLA in healthy donors. The study ran its PCR with 60 Vbeta and 13 Jbeta primers. Method: immunoSEQ multiplex PCR; TCRdb's copy keeps in-frame clones and lacks some. Of approximately 73,000 clones in the sample, about 60% were seen once. This clone appeared a few times. No antigen is known for it. Between the trimmed V and J ends, which lost 0 bases and 4 bases, there was a span of 15 bases. The CDR3 spans 16 residues. CDR1 and CDR2 from the germline V gene are MGHRA and YSYEKL. Study-level findings and limits: Only CMV serostatus was available as immune exposure information.

This chain connects TRBV4-1 to TRBJ1-2, with a tentative D call TRBD1 (5 bases). The TCR sequence derives from a man aged 25-40 years in good health and CMV-seropositive. Material for sequencing was PBMCs. CDR3 sequence reads: CASSQDLGRGFYGYTF. The CDR3 DNA reads TGCGCCAGCAGCCAAGATCTGGGGAGGGGATTCTATGGCTACACCTTC.